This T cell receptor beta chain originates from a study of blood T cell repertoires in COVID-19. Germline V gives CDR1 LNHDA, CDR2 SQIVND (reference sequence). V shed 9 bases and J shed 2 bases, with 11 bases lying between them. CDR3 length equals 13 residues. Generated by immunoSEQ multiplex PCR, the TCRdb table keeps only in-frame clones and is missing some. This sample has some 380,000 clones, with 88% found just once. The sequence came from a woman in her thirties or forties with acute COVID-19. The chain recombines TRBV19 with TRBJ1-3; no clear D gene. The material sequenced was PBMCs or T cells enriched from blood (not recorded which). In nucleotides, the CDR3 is TGTGCCAGCGAACAGAGAACTGGAAACACCATATATTTT. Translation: CASEQRTGNTIYF.